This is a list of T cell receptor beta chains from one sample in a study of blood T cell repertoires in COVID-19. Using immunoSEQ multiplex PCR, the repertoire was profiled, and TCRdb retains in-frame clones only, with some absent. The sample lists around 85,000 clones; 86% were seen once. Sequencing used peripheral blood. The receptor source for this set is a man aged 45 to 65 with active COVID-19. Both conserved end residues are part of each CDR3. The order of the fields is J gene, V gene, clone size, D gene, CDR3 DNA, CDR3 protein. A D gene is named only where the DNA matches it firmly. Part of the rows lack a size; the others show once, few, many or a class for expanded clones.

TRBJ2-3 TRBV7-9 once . TGTGCCAGCAGCGCTGACAGCCGCCCAGATACGCAGTATTTT CASSADSRPDTQYF
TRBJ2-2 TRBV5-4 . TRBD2 TGTGCCAGCAGCCCGGATGCGGGAGGAACCGGGGAGCTGTTTTTT CASSPDAGGTGELFF
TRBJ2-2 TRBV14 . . TGTGCCAGCAGCCCTAGGCCTCTTCGGACCGGGGAGCTGTTTTTT CASSPRPLRTGELFF
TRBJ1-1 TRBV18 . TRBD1 TGTGCCAGCTCACCAGGGGGACAGGGGGCTCTGGTTGAAGCTTTCTTT CASSPGGQGALVEAFF
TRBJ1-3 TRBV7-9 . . TGTGCCAGCAGCCCCCCGGGAAGCTCTGGAAACACCATATATTTT CASSPPGSSGNTIYF
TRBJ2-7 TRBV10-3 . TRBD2 TGTGCCATCAGTGAGTCGACGGGGGGGCCCTACGAGCAGTACTTC CAISESTGGPYEQYF
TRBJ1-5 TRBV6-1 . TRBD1 TGTGCCAGCAGTGAGGGGACAGGGCCAAGTCAGCCCCAGCATTTT CASSEGTGPSQPQHF
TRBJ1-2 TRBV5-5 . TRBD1 TGTGCCAGCAGCTCTGGACAGGGGGACCTCTATGGCTACACCTTC CASSSGQGDLYGYTF
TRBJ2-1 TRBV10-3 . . TGTGCCATCAGTGACCAGCGGGATGAGCAGTTCTTC CAISDQRDEQFF
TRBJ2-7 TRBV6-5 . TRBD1 TGTGCCAGCAGCCGCATGCCGGGACAGGGACGCGAGCAGTACTTC CASSRMPGQGREQYF
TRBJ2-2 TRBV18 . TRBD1 TGTGCCAGCTCACCAGCCGGACAGGGGGCCACCGGGGAGCTGTTTTTT CASSPAGQGATGELFF
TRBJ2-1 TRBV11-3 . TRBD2 TGTGCCAGCAGCTCGACTAGCGGGGCCTACAATGAGCAGTTCTTC CASSSTSGAYNEQFF
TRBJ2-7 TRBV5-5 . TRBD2 TGTGCCAGCAGCTTGTACATAGCGGGAGTAAATAACGAGCAGTACTTC CASSLYIAGVNNEQYF
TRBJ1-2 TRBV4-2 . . TGTGCCAGCAGCCAAGATCTTACAGATGGCTACACCTTC CASSQDLTDGYTF
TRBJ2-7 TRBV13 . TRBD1 TGTGCCAGCAGCATCACCGGGACAGGGCCCTACGAGCAGTACTTC CASSITGTGPYEQYF
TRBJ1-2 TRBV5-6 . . TGTGCCAGCAGCTTGGAGACTCCCACCTATGGCTACACCTTC CASSLETPTYGYTF
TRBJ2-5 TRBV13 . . TGTGCCAGCAGCAGACCGGATATTGGGAGGACCCAGTACTTC CASSRPDIGRTQYF
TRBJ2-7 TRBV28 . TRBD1 TGTGCCAGCAGCAGACCGGGACAGGGATATGGAGAGCAGTACTTC CASSRPGQGYGEQYF
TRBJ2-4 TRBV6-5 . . TGTGCCAGCAGAGAGAGGAACATTCAGTACTTC CASRERNIQYF
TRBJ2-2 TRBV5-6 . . TGTGCCAGCAGCTTGGCGGCCGGGTACGGTACCGGGGAGCTGTTTTTT CASSLAAGYGTGELFF
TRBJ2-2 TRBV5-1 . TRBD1 TGCGCCAGCAGCTTGGGGACAGGGGGCACCGGGGAGCTGTTTTTT CASSLGTGGTGELFF
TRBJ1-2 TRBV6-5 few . TGTGCCAGCAGTTACTCGAGAGGGTCGGGTGGCTACACCTTC CASSYSRGSGGYTF
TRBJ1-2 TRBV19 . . TGTGCCAGTAGTATTGGCAGGACTAACTATGGCTACACCTTC CASSIGRTNYGYTF
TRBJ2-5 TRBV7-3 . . TGTGCCAGCAGCTTAATACAGGGTAATCAAGAGACCCAGTACTTC CASSLIQGNQETQYF